These 30 T cell receptor beta chains originate from one sample sequenced in a study of regulatory T cells in long-lasting Graves disease. Investigators prepared the TCR beta libraries by applying iRepertoire HTBI primers and Arm-PCR of CDR3 regions. TCRdb itself ran the multiplex PCR reads through MiXCR, one entry per CDR3 protein. This sample carries 350,000 to 500,000 distinct CDR3 sequences, 21% of them seen once, and the ten largest clones take around an eighth. Regarding time point: persistent/refractory GD, antithyroid drugs over 5 years with positive TRAb. Researchers made the TCR library from RNA that was extracted from PBMCs. Sequencing was performed on peripheral blood mononuclear cells (PBMCs), taken when the disease was refractory, from a patient treated with antithyroid drugs. The source of these receptors is a female donor with Graves disease.

Note on this clonotype: This may come from a read error, since a much larger clone is one base off. The chain combines TRBV9 with TRBJ2-5; possible D gene TRBD1, 6 bases. Looked up from germline, CDR1 is SGDLS and CDR2 is YYNGEE. Trimming cost V 7 bases and J 1 base, with 14 bases left between them. The CDR3 runs to 14 residues. The CDR3 bases are TGTGCCAGCGGCGAAACGGACAGCCAAGAGACCCAGTACTTC. Its translation is CASGETDSQETQYF.

In the case of this clonotype: A much larger clone lies a single base off, so this may be a read error. CDR3 amino acids: CASSQGIGWGTQYF. The DNA for the CDR3 is TGTGCCAGCAGCCAAGGGATAGGATGGGGGACCCAGTACTTC. The chain has TRBV3-1 and TRBJ2-5; D not certain. This CDR3 region has 14 residues. The V gene lost 1 base and the J gene lost 7 bases, with 13 bases spanning the gap. The germline V gene has CDR1 LGHDT and CDR2 YNNKEL (reference sequence).

CDR3 sequence reads: CASSPVPQGSSYEQYF. Written as DNA, the CDR3 is TGTGCCAGCAGTCCCGTCCCACAGGGGAGCTCCTACGAGCAGTACTTC. The chain employs TRBV14 and TRBJ2-7, with 7 bases fitting TRBD1. J was trimmed by 0 bases and V by 6 bases; bases with no gene match: 11. The length of the CDR3 is 16 residues. Germline-derived CDR1 and CDR2 are SGHDN and FVKESK.

The table lists this clonotype with many counts. CDR3 region: CASSTDRLSTMNTEAFF. The DNA of the CDR3 is TGTGCCAGCAGCACGGACAGGCTATCGACGATGAACACTGAAGCTTTCTTT. This chain joins TRBV7-9 and TRBJ1-1; TRBD1 matches 7 bases. The CDR3 extends over 17 amino acids. The ends lost 5 bases at V and 0 bases at J; junction bases unmatched: 12. CDR1 SEHNR and CDR2 FQNEAQ come from the germline V gene (reference sequence).

This clonotype was picked up a small number of times. V and J are TRBV30 and TRBJ1-1; the match to TRBD1 covers 9 bases. The V gene end was trimmed by 0 bases and the J gene end by 6 bases; junction bases not matched to a gene: 5. Germline lookup yields CDR1 GTSNPN and CDR2 SVGIG (reference sequence). The CDR3 covers 14 residues. CDR3 in amino acids: CAWSVRGQGAEAFF. DNA for the CDR3: TGTGCCTGGAGTGTACGGGGACAGGGAGCTGAAGCTTTCTTT.

This chain connects TRBV27 to TRBJ1-5; D perhaps matches TRBD1 (5 bases). Germline V CDR1 and CDR2: MNHEY, SMNVEV (reference sequence). The CDR3 consists of 14 residues. Trimming stripped 6 bases from V and 4 bases from J, with 13 bases between. This CDR3 is CASRFLGENQPQHF. The DNA for the CDR3 is TGTGCCAGCAGATTTTTGGGGGAGAATCAGCCCCAGCATTTT.

This clonotype was found a few times. V and J are TRBV30 and TRBJ1-5, with no clear D. V was clipped by 3 bases and J by 5 bases, with 11 bases between them. The CDR3 length is 13 residues. Per germline, CDR1 GTSNPN and CDR2 SVGIG (reference sequence). The CDR3 DNA follows: TGTGCCTGGAGCGCAGGCGGCTATCAGCCCCAGCATTTT. Translating gives CAWSAGGYQPQHF.

This clonotype came up a few times. V gene TRBV10-3 combines with J gene TRBJ2-2; 10 bases map to TRBD2. With V trimmed by 7 bases and J by 4 bases, 6 bases remained unmatched. Germline loops: CDR1 ENHRY, CDR2 SYGVKD. This CDR3 is built from 15 residues. In nucleotides, the CDR3 is TGTGCCATCACAGGGGAGCGGGAGGGCACCGGGGAGCTGTTTTTT. Translated: CAITGEREGTGELFF.

In this sample, this clonotype turned up many times. J is TRBJ2-5 and V is TRBV29-1; TRBD1 aligns across 11 bases. Germline CDR1 and CDR2: SQVTM and ANQGSEA. The CDR3 has 15 amino acids. Unmatched junction bases numbered 7, after V lost 3 bases and J lost 4 bases. The CDR3 here is CSVEADRGLGETQYF. The CDR3 DNA sequence: TGCAGCGTTGAGGCGGACAGGGGGCTTGGAGAGACCCAGTACTTC.

As to this clonotype: This could be a read error, since a much larger clone is one nucleotide away. The J gene is TRBJ2-2, the V gene TRBV12-3 or TRBV12-4; D is ambiguous. The CDR3 consists of 13 residues. CDR3 residues: CAISSVVTGELFF. In DNA form, the CDR3 reads TGTGCCATCAGTTCCGTCGTCACCGGGGAGCTGTTTTTT.

The chain has TRBV4-2 and TRBJ2-3, with a weak D call TRBD1 (5 bases). Between the trimmed V and J ends, which lost 1 base and 1 base, there was a span of 6 bases. The CDR3 is 14 residues long. Germline V gene sequence: CDR1 LGHNA, CDR2 YNFKEQ. CDR3 bases: TGTGCCAGCAGCCAAGTAGGGGGCACAGATACGCAGTATTTT. This gives the protein CASSQVGGTDTQYF.

The V gene is TRBV7-9, the J gene TRBJ2-1; TRBD1 agrees at 8 bases. CDR3 length equals 12 residues. The trim removed 4 bases at V and 10 bases at J, leaving 3 bases unmatched. Germline V CDR1 and CDR2: SEHNR, FQNEAQ (reference sequence). The CDR3 here is CASSSNRGEQFF. The CDR3 bases are TGTGCCAGCAGCTCAAACAGGGGGGAGCAGTTCTTC.

This clonotype was observed at least ten times. The rearrangement uses TRBV5-1 and TRBJ1-2, with D unresolved. Germline V lookup: CDR1 SGHRS, CDR2 YFSETQ. This CDR3 has 14 amino acids. Trimming shortened V by 0 bases and J by 2 bases, and 8 bases separated the two germline ends. The CDR3 protein is CASSLGGTNYGYTF. The CDR3 region has the DNA TGCGCCAGCAGCTTGGGTGGTACCAACTATGGCTACACCTTC.

The CDR3 region has the DNA TGTGCCAGTAGCGTAGCGGGAGATGGGGTCGCCAAAAACATTCAGTACTTC. Amino acid sequence: CASSVAGDGVAKNIQYF. This chain connects TRBV19 to TRBJ2-4, with 9 bases matching TRBD2. This CDR3 contains 17 residues. Looked up from germline, CDR1 is LNHDA and CDR2 is SQIVND (reference sequence). The V and J ends lost 6 bases and 1 base, in that order; junction bases with no gene match: 10.

This clonotype appeared once. The chain carries TRBV20-1 and TRBJ1-3; 8 positions agree with TRBD1. J gave up 4 bases and V 4 bases, and 6 bases lay outside the gene matches. CDR1 DFQATT and CDR2 SNEGSKA come from the germline V gene (reference sequence). The CDR3 is 14 amino acids. The CDR3 is CSATEGQVGNTIYF. In nucleotides, the CDR3 is TGCAGTGCTACCGAGGGACAGGTCGGAAACACCATATATTTT.

This clonotype was seen ten or more times. The gene calls are TRBV28 and TRBJ1-6, with D tentatively TRBD1 (6 bases). CDR1 is MDHEN, CDR2 SYDVKM, per germline. This CDR3 spans 16 amino acids. Trimming took 2 bases from V and 4 from J, leaving 12 bases between them. For the CDR3, the DNA is TGTGCCAGCAGTTTAGGACCCGGACAGTATAATTCACCCCTCCACTTT. Its protein product is CASSLGPGQYNSPLHF. Full variable domain (remainder filled in from reference TRBV28 and TRBJ1-6): DVKVTQSSRYLVKRTGEKVFLECVQDMDHENMFWYRQDPGLGLRLIYFSYDVKMKEKGDIPEGYSVSREKKERFSLILESASTNQTSMYLCASSLGPGQYNSPLHFGNGTRLTVT.

This clonotype was detected many times. This chain uses TRBV6-1 with TRBJ1-1, with D possibly TRBD1 on 6 matching bases. The V gene lost 9 bases and the J gene lost 6 bases, with 23 bases spanning the gap. Germline CDR1 reads MNHNS; CDR2 reads SASEGT. The CDR3 sequence is 15 residues long. CDR3 in DNA: TGTGCCAGTTGCGGAGGACCAGGGGAGTTGTCTGAAGCTTTCTTT. It encodes CASCGGPGELSEAFF.

The table lists this clonotype with many counts. The chain has TRBV28 and TRBJ2-5; TRBD1 agrees at 9 bases. The CDR3 has 13 amino acids. Germline CDR1 MDHEN, CDR2 SYDVKM. With V trimmed by 7 bases and J by 5 bases, 5 bases remained unmatched. The CDR3 region has the DNA TGTGCCAGCAAAACAGGGGGCTTGGAGACCCAGTACTTC. This translates into CASKTGGLETQYF.

This chain joins TRBV2 and TRBJ1-6; 8 nucleotides agree with TRBD1. From germline, CDR1 is SNHLY and CDR2 FYNNEI. The CDR3 consists of 13 residues. Germline trimming cut 10 bases from V and 6 bases from J; bases unmatched to any gene: 5. The CDR3: CATQGAGNSPLHF. CDR3 coding DNA: TGTGCCACCCAGGGGGCAGGTAATTCACCCCTCCACTTT.

V usage is TRBV29-1 and J usage is TRBJ2-4; 10 positions match TRBD1. With V trimmed by 6 bases and J by 9 bases, 5 bases remained unmatched. Germline CDR1 and CDR2: SQVTM and ANQGSEA. The CDR3 extends over 12 amino acids. For the CDR3, the DNA is TGCAGCGTAGCGACAGGGGGCAGCATTCAGTACTTC. It is translated as CSVATGGSIQYF.

The J gene is TRBJ1-1, the V gene TRBV29-1, with D possibly TRBD1 on 5 matching bases. Germline V gene lookup returns CDR1 SQVTM and CDR2 ANQGSEA. CDR3 length equals 14 residues. Trimming took 4 bases from V and 6 from J, leaving 18 bases between them. CDR3 residues: CSVVSGGTRPEAFF. CDR3 DNA sequence: TGCAGCGTTGTTAGTGGGGGGACCCGCCCTGAAGCTTTCTTT.

This clonotype was detected many times. J is TRBJ1-2 and V is TRBV20-1; D is ambiguous. CDR3 length: 11 residues. The germline V and J ends were trimmed by 6 bases and 7 bases, with 12 bases remaining between them. Germline CDR1 reads DFQATT; CDR2 reads SNEGSKA (reference sequence). CDR3: CSASGPRGYTF. The CDR3 region has the DNA TGCAGTGCCTCCGGGCCCCGTGGCTACACCTTC.

This sequence joins TRBV10-3 and TRBJ2-1; 8 bases fit TRBD2. CDR3 length equals 14 residues. V was clipped by 7 bases and J by 5 bases; unmatched bases: 7. The germline CDR1 and CDR2 sequences are ENHRY and SYGVKD. CDR3 nucleotide sequence: TGTGCCATCAATGGGCTAGCGGGCAACAATGAGCAGTTCTTC. Translating gives CAINGLAGNNEQFF.

The chain employs TRBV24-1 and TRBJ1-2; 9 bases line up with TRBD1. There are 15 residues in the CDR3. CDR1 and CDR2 from the germline V gene are KGHDR and SFDVKD. Trimming at V came to 3 bases and at J to 7 bases, leaving 8 bases not matched to a gene. The CDR3 DNA reads as TGTGCCACCAGTGATCCCGGACAGGGGACTGGTGGCTACACCTTC. As protein: CATSDPGQGTGGYTF.

This clonotype was found many times. The chain couples TRBV28 to TRBJ2-7, with D possibly being TRBD2 (5 bases). The V gene's germline CDR1 is MDHEN and CDR2 SYDVKM. The CDR3 length is 18 residues. V lost 5 bases to trimming and J lost 1 base, with 24 bases between them. CDR3 in DNA: TGTGCCAGCAGTCCCACGGGTCGAGGTCCGGGGAAATCCTACGAGCAGTACTTC. Residues: CASSPTGRGPGKSYEQYF.

This clonotype has at least ten counts. CDR3 sequence: CASSSPGVYEQYF. The CDR3 DNA sequence: TGTGCCAGCAGCTCCCCCGGGGTCTACGAGCAGTACTTC. The rearrangement joins TRBV7-9 to TRBJ2-7, with D perhaps matching TRBD2 (5 bases). This CDR3 comprises 13 residues. CDR1 SEHNR and CDR2 FQNEAQ come from the germline V gene (reference sequence). Trimming pared 4 bases from V and 3 bases from J, leaving 10 bases between.

This clonotype was counted between two and nine times. Here the CDR3 reads CASSEWSVGGAFF. The CDR3 nucleotides are TGTGCCAGCAGTGAATGGAGCGTGGGTGGTGCTTTCTTT. V and J are TRBV2 and TRBJ1-1; D is ambiguous. The CDR3 is 13 residues long. Per germline, CDR1 SNHLY and CDR2 FYNNEI. V was pared by 2 bases and J by 11 bases, with 15 bases between.

This clonotype came up a few times. The V and J genes are TRBV24-1 and TRBJ2-6; 9 nucleotides line up with TRBD1. The germline gives CDR1 KGHDR, CDR2 SFDVKD. Losses at the gene ends were 4 bases for V and 0 bases for J; bases not matched to a gene: 12. CDR3 length equals 20 residues. CDR3 loop: CATSDPIAAGQGSGANVLTF. CDR3 nucleotide sequence: TGTGCCACCAGTGACCCGATCGCCGCGGGACAGGGCTCTGGGGCCAACGTCCTGACTTTC.

This clonotype was seen a handful of times. Its ends do not fully match the called genes, so a read error is possible. This chain's CDR3 is CASTLTSGMELFF. CDR3 bases: TGTGCCAGCACCTTAACTAGCGGGATGGAGCTGTTTTTT. The chain employs TRBV7-9 and TRBJ2-2, with TRBD2 matching 10 bases. The CDR3 length is 13 residues. CDR1 is SEHNR, CDR2 FQNEAQ, per germline (reference sequence).

The chain joins TRBV6-2 or TRBV6-3 to TRBJ2-3; D is possibly TRBD1 (6 bases). V was pared by 4 bases and J by 4 bases, with 21 bases between. The germline gives CDR1 MNHEY, CDR2 SVGEGT. The CDR3 has 17 residues. CDR3 residues: CASSLFSGLRGPDTQYF. CDR3 sequence (DNA): TGTGCCAGCAGTTTATTCAGCGGTCTCAGGGGCCCAGATACGCAGTATTTT.